The 5 T cell receptor beta chains below come from one sample, sequenced in a study of cytomegalovirus exposure and HLA in healthy donors. PCR involved 60 Vbeta and 13 Jbeta primers. TCRdb keeps only in-frame clones here, not all; method: immunoSEQ multiplex PCR. The repertoire consists of around 150,000 clones, with approximately 72% occurring once and the leading ten covering around 7%. Sequences were obtained from PBMCs. The receptor source for this set is a man aged 40-49 years in good health and CMV-seropositive.

The rearrangement joins TRBV7-9 to TRBJ1-2; 7 bases line up with TRBD1. The CDR3 is 12 residues long. CDR1 is SEHNR and CDR2 is FQNEAQ in the germline V gene (reference sequence). V lost 6 bases and J lost 5; bases outside the gene matches: 3. CDR3: CASRTGEYGYTF. The CDR3 DNA reads as TGTGCCAGCAGAACAGGGGAGTATGGCTACACCTTC.

The chain is built from TRBV5-5 and TRBJ2-1; D is perhaps TRBD2 (6 bases). From germline, CDR1 is SGHKS and CDR2 YYEKEE (reference sequence). Trimming left V 2 bases short and J 5 bases short, with 17 bases between. CDR3 length: 16 amino acids. CDR3 sequence reads: CASSFLDYYQNNEQFF. In nucleotides, the CDR3 is TGTGCCAGCAGCTTCCTGGACTACTATCAAAACAATGAGCAGTTCTTC. Drawing the rest from reference TRBV5-5 and TRBJ2-1, the complete variable domain is DAGVTQSPTHLIKTRGQQVTLRCSPISGHKSVSWYQQVLGQGPQFIFQYYEKEERGRGNFPDRFSARQFPNYSSELNVNALLLGDSALYLCASSFLDYYQNNEQFFGPGTRLTVL.

This clone was seen just once. J is TRBJ2-3 and V is TRBV5-1, with 7 bases fitting TRBD2. The germline V gene encodes CDR1 SGHRS and CDR2 YFSETQ. V lost 7 bases and J lost 2; bases outside the gene matches: 7. CDR3 size: 14 residues. CDR3 nucleotides: TGCGCCAGCGGTATAGCGGGCCCCACAGATACGCAGTATTTT. Protein sequence: CASGIAGPTDTQYF.

J is TRBJ2-2 and V is TRBV11-3; D gene unclear. Trimming took 6 bases from V and 0 from J, leaving 8 bases between them. The CDR3 runs 14 residues. In germline, CDR1 is SGHNT, CDR2 YENEEA. Written as DNA, the CDR3 is TGTGCCAGCAGACCTACAGCGAACACCGGGGAGCTGTTTTTT. Protein sequence: CASRPTANTGELFF. Supplemented by reference TRBV11-3 and TRBJ2-2, the full variable domain reads EAGVVQSPRYKIIEKKQPVAFWCNPISGHNTLYWYLQNLGQGPELLIRYENEEAVDDSQLPKDRFSAERLKGVDSTLKIQPAELGDSAVYLCASRPTANTGELFFGEGSRLTVL.

The chain has TRBV29-1 and TRBJ1-1; D is ambiguous. Germline V gene lookup returns CDR1 SQVTM and CDR2 ANQGSEA. Between the trimmed V and J ends, which lost 5 bases and 1 base, there was a span of 8 bases. The CDR3 totals 12 residues. The CDR3 bases are TGCAGCGTTCGGAGAGCGAACACTGAAGCTTTCTTT. Translated, it gives CSVRRANTEAFF.